This section outlines one T cell receptor beta chain sequence together with its context. The entry originates in a study of OX40 agonist ivuxolimab in advanced cancers. There are 14 residues in the CDR3. The germline V gene has CDR1 MDHEN and CDR2 SYDVKM. V lost 3 bases to trimming and J lost 2 bases, with 10 bases between them. Generated by immunoSEQ multiplex PCR, the TCRdb table keeps only in-frame clones and is missing some. The data contain some 100,000 clones, more than 75% of them singletons. The source material was CD4+ or CD8+ T cells sorted from blood, sampled in a trial of the OX40 agonist ivuxolimab. This chain joins TRBV28 and TRBJ1-2; tentative D call: TRBD1 (5 bases). This clonotype originated in an adult with an advanced solid tumor such as melanoma, head and neck, liver or kidney cancer. CDR3 protein: CASSFGAVNYGYTF. The CDR3 coding sequence is TGTGCCAGCAGTTTTGGGGCGGTGAACTATGGCTACACCTTC.